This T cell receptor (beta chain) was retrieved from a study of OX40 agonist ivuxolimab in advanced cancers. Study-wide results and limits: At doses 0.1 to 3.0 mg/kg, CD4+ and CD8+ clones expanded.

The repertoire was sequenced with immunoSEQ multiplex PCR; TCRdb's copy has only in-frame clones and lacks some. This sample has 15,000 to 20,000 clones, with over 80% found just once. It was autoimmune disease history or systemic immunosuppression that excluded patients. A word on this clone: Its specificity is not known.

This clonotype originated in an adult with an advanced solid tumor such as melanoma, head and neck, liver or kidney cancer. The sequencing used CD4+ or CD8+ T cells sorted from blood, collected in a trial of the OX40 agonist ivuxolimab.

The CDR3 spells CSVPTSGSSYNEQFF. The CDR3 DNA follows: TGCAGCGTGCCGACTAGCGGGAGCTCCTACAATGAGCAGTTCTTC. This chain connects TRBV29-1 to TRBJ2-1, with 12 bases lining up with TRBD2. The V gene end was trimmed by 6 bases and the J gene end by 0 bases; junction bases not matched to a gene: 3. There are 15 residues in the CDR3. CDR1 and CDR2 from the germline V gene are SQVTM and ANQGSEA.